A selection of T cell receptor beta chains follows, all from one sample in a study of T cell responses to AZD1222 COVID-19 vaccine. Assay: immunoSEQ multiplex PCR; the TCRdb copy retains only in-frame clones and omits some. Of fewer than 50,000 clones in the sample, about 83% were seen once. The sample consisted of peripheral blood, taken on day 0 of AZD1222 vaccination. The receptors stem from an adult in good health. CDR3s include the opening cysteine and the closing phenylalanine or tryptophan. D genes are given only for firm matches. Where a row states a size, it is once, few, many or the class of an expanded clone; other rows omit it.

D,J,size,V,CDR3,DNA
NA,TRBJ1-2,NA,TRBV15,CATSRDSNRGYTF,TGTGCCACCAGCAGAGATTCGAACAGAGGCTACACCTTC
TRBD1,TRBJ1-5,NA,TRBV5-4,CASSAGTGVQPQHF,TGTGCCAGCAGCGCGGGGACAGGGGTTCAGCCCCAGCATTTT
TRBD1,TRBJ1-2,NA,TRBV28,CASSLVGQEVYGYTF,TGTGCCAGCAGTTTGGTGGGACAGGAGGTTTATGGCTACACCTTC
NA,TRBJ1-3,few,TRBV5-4,CAKNRVNTIYF,TGTGCCAAAAACAGGGTCAACACCATATATTTT
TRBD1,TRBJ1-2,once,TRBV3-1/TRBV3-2,CASSQTGGYGYTF,TGTGCCAGCAGCCAGACAGGGGGGTATGGCTACACCTTC
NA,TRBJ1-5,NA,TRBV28,CASSQPGHPSNQPQHF,TGTGCCAGCAGTCAGCCGGGACACCCTAGCAATCAGCCCCAGCATTTT
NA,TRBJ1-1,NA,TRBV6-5,CASSYSGSNTEAFF,TGTGCCAGCAGTTACTCTGGGTCCAACACTGAAGCTTTCTTT
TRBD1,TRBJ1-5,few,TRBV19,CASRTGGLDQPQHF,TGTGCCAGTAGGACAGGGGGCCTAGATCAGCCCCAGCATTTT
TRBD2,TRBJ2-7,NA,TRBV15,CATSRDLPLAGAYEQYF,TGTGCCACCAGCAGAGATCTCCCACTAGCGGGTGCCTACGAGCAGTACTTC
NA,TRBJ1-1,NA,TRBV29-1,CSALTPSEAFF,TGCAGCGCACTAACACCAAGTGAAGCTTTCTTT
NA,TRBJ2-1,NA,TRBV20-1,CSASERGGQFF,TGCAGTGCTAGTGAGAGGGGGGGGCAGTTCTTC
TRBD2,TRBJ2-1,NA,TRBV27,CASSPKTSGVPDEQFF,TGTGCCAGCAGTCCCAAGACTAGCGGGGTACCGGATGAGCAGTTCTTC
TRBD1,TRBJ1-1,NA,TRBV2,CASTPGQGTWTEAFF,TGTGCCAGCACCCCCGGACAGGGGACTTGGACTGAAGCTTTCTTT
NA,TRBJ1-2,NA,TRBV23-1,CASILTSNYGYTF,TGCGCCAGCATCTTGACATCCAACTATGGCTACACCTTC
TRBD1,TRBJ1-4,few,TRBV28,CASRDRAGEKLFF,TGTGCCAGCAGGGACAGGGCCGGTGAAAAACTGTTTTTT
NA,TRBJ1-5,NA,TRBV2,CASTPHRSIHSNQPQHF,TGTGCCAGCACCCCGCACAGGTCCATTCATAGCAATCAGCCCCAGCATTTT
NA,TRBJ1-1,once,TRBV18,CASSPTQNTEAFF,TGTGCCAGCTCACCAACCCAGAACACTGAAGCTTTCTTT
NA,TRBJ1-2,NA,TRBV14,CASGTNYGYTF,TGTGCCTCGGGGACTAACTATGGCTACACCTTC
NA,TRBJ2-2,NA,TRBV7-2,CASSLLATGELFF,TGTGCCAGCAGCTTACTTGCCACCGGGGAGCTGTTTTTT
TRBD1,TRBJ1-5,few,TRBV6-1,CASSERTGVGQPQHF,TGTGCCAGCAGTGAACGGACAGGGGTTGGTCAGCCCCAGCATTTT
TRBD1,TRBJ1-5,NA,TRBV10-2,CASSAGTASNQPQHF,TGCGCCAGCAGTGCCGGGACAGCCAGCAATCAGCCCCAGCATTTT
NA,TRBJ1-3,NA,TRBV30,CARRFSGNTIYF,TGTGCCAGACGGTTCTCTGGAAACACCATATATTTT
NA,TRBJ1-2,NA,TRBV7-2,CASSLVQGPTYGYTF,TGTGCCAGCAGCTTAGTCCAGGGCCCAACCTATGGCTACACCTTC
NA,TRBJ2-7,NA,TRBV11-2,CASSSDSFYEQYF,TGTGCCAGCAGCTCCGACAGTTTCTACGAGCAGTACTTC
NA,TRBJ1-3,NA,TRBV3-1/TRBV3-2,CASSAHPGTSGNTIYF,TGTGCCAGCAGCGCACACCCCGGGACCTCTGGAAACACCATATATTTT
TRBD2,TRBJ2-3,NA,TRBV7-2,CASRYGLAGDLDTQYF,TGTGCCAGCAGATACGGACTAGCGGGAGATCTAGATACGCAGTATTTT
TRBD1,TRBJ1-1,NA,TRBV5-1,CASSLQGDTEAFF,TGCGCCAGCAGCTTACAGGGGGACACTGAAGCTTTCTTT
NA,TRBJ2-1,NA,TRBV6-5,CASSSTDYNEQFF,TGTGCCAGCAGTTCGACGGACTACAATGAGCAGTTCTTC
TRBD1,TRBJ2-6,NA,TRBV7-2,CASSLGQGSLSGANVLTF,TGTGCCAGCAGCTTAGGACAGGGTTCCCTCTCTGGGGCCAACGTCCTGACTTTC
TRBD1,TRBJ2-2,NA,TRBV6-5,CASSQNRGDTGELFF,TGTGCCAGCAGCCAAAACAGGGGTGACACCGGGGAGCTGTTTTTT
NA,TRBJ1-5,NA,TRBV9,CASGSMNQPQHF,TGTGCCAGCGGATCGATGAATCAGCCCCAGCATTTT
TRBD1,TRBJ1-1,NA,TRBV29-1,CSVLRTGGTEAFF,TGCAGCGTCCTCCGGACAGGGGGTACTGAAGCTTTCTTT
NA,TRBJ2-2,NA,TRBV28,CASSISLRELFF,TGTGCCAGCAGTATATCCCTCCGGGAGCTGTTTTTT
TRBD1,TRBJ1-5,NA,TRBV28,CASSPGQGWEPQHF,TGTGCCAGCAGTCCCGGACAGGGTTGGGAGCCCCAGCATTTT
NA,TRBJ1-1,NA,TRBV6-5,CASSDSGVREAFF,TGTGCCAGCAGTGACTCGGGGGTGAGGGAAGCTTTCTTT
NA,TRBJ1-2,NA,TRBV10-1,CASSSQWEHGYTF,TGCGCCAGCAGCTCCCAGTGGGAACATGGCTACACCTTC